Listed below are T cell receptor beta chains from one sample, sequenced in a study of CD8 T cells in Susac syndrome. TCRdb processed the immunoSEQ multiplex PCR reads anew with MiXCR; each CDR3 protein has one entry. The table lists over 70,000 distinct CDR3 sequences, 95% to 97% of them singletons. Sample: CD8+ T cells from PBMCs. These TCRs come from a human donor with Susac syndrome. The CDR3 runs from the conserved cysteine through the conserved F or W. The order of the fields is D gene, clone size, J gene, V gene, CDR3 protein, CDR3 DNA. D genes are given only for firm matches. Clone size appears in some rows only: once, few, many, or a class for an expanded clone.

D gene: .
clone size: once
J gene: TRBJ2-2
V gene: TRBV12-3/TRBV12-4
CDR3 protein: CASSYTGSGELFF
CDR3 DNA: TGTGCCAGCAGTTACACAGGGTCCGGGGAGCTGTTTTTT

D gene: TRBD1
clone size: .
J gene: TRBJ1-2
V gene: TRBV29-1
CDR3 protein: CSVADREGYTF
CDR3 DNA: TGCAGCGTCGCTGACAGGGAGGGCTACACCTTC

D gene: TRBD1
clone size: .
J gene: TRBJ2-2
V gene: TRBV9
CDR3 protein: CASSVVPGQTGELFF
CDR3 DNA: TGTGCCAGCAGCGTTGTCCCGGGACAGACCGGGGAGCTGTTTTTT

D gene: TRBD1
clone size: few
J gene: TRBJ2-5
V gene: TRBV9
CDR3 protein: CASSSTGGQETQYF
CDR3 DNA: TGTGCCAGCAGCTCGACAGGGGGTCAAGAGACCCAGTACTTC

D gene: .
clone size: .
J gene: TRBJ2-1
V gene: TRBV5-6
CDR3 protein: CASSLTDEQFF
CDR3 DNA: TGTGCCAGCAGCCTAACCGATGAGCAGTTCTTC

D gene: TRBD2
clone size: .
J gene: TRBJ2-1
V gene: TRBV20-1
CDR3 protein: CSASPRIAGEPSYNEQFF
CDR3 DNA: TGCAGTGCTAGCCCCCGAATAGCGGGTGAACCCTCCTACAATGAGCAGTTCTTC

D gene: .
clone size: .
J gene: TRBJ1-5
V gene: TRBV20-1
CDR3 protein: CSARGAWGSQPQHF
CDR3 DNA: TGCAGTGCTAGAGGTGCGTGGGGGAGTCAGCCCCAGCATTTT

D gene: .
clone size: .
J gene: TRBJ2-7
V gene: TRBV6-6
CDR3 protein: CASSPTGREQYF
CDR3 DNA: TGTGCCAGCAGCCCTACAGGGCGCGAGCAGTACTTC

D gene: TRBD1
clone size: .
J gene: TRBJ2-7
V gene: TRBV4-2
CDR3 protein: CASSLTDRSRHEQYF
CDR3 DNA: TGTGCCAGCAGCCTTACGGACAGGTCCCGCCACGAGCAGTACTTC

D gene: TRBD1
clone size: .
J gene: TRBJ1-4
V gene: TRBV30
CDR3 protein: CAVDRGSEKLFF
CDR3 DNA: TGTGCCGTGGACAGGGGGAGTGAAAAACTGTTTTTT

D gene: .
clone size: .
J gene: TRBJ1-1
V gene: TRBV20-1
CDR3 protein: CSARGDGGETEAFF
CDR3 DNA: TGCAGTGCTAGAGGGGACGGGGGCGAGACTGAAGCTTTCTTT

D gene: .
clone size: .
J gene: TRBJ2-4
V gene: TRBV2
CDR3 protein: CASSELRVAKNIQYF
CDR3 DNA: TGTGCCAGCAGTGAACTCAGGGTAGCCAAAAACATTCAGTACTTC

D gene: .
clone size: once
J gene: TRBJ1-1
V gene: TRBV4-2
CDR3 protein: CASRPSGDTEAFF
CDR3 DNA: TGTGCCAGCAGACCGTCCGGGGACACTGAAGCTTTCTTT

D gene: TRBD1
clone size: once
J gene: TRBJ1-1
V gene: TRBV6-6
CDR3 protein: CASAGGQGGMNTEAFF
CDR3 DNA: TGTGCCAGCGCGGGGGGACAGGGGGGCATGAACACTGAAGCTTTCTTT

D gene: .
clone size: .
J gene: TRBJ2-1
V gene: TRBV7-9
CDR3 protein: CASSLGLQIGFNEQFF
CDR3 DNA: TGTGCCAGCAGCTTAGGGCTCCAGATTGGGTTCAATGAGCAGTTCTTC

D gene: .
clone size: .
J gene: TRBJ1-1
V gene: TRBV7-8
CDR3 protein: CASSPTGFEAFF
CDR3 DNA: TGTGCCAGCAGCCCTACAGGGTTTGAAGCTTTCTTT

D gene: TRBD1
clone size: .
J gene: TRBJ1-6
V gene: TRBV30
CDR3 protein: CAWSGQGDSPLHF
CDR3 DNA: TGTGCCTGGAGCGGGCAGGGGGATTCACCCCTCCACTTT

D gene: TRBD1
clone size: .
J gene: TRBJ2-7
V gene: TRBV18
CDR3 protein: CASSLRTGGYEQYF
CDR3 DNA: TGTGCCAGCTCACTTAGGACAGGGGGCTACGAGCAGTACTTC